This T cell receptor beta chain is drawn from a study of T cell responses to AZD1222 COVID-19 vaccine (dated by TCRdb to the early 2020s). General notes on the study: AZD1222 recipients with second doses at about 4 weeks or about 12 weeks were pooled, because spike-specific TCR depth and breadth did not differ between schedules. A total of 230 or so trial participants underwent TCR sequencing, of whom 207 received two doses of AZD1222 and some 25 received two doses of the MenACWY control vaccine. Trial participants were enrolled by age into subgroups of 18-55, 56-69 and 70-plus years, and around 140, 26 and 57 TCR-sequenced participants, respectively, were included in these subgroups.

Beyond this particular receptor, the publication reports: Conclusions about previously exposed vaccinees are limited because only six or seven AZD1222 recipients were SARS-CoV-2 seropositive at baseline. Because no samples from the day 14 peak response were available, repertoires could be characterized only after the peak T cell response. Participants were mostly white British and included more females than males, and it was suggested by the authors that clonal diversity may have been underestimated. CD4 TCRs associated with the vaccine covered the entire spike protein, and the dominant responses were in regions 160-218 and 743-854. In the small 56-69-year group, the increase in depth fell short of significance, most likely because of low power. A significant rise in spike-specific TCR breadth and depth was observed after two AZD1222 doses relative to day 0 and relative to MenACWY recipients. Nearly half of unique spike-specific TCRs reportedly recognized epitopes outside regions mutated in the B.1.351 and B.1.1.7 variants.

The CDR3 regions of human TCRbeta chains were analyzed by immunosequencing. The authors processed their data as follows. Repertoire TCRs were checked for matches against a reference library of SARS-CoV-2-specific TCRs that had been generated using the MIRA antigen-specificity platform. Breadth was defined as the fraction of unique TCRs that were SARS-CoV-2-associated. Depth was defined as the fraction of total T cells that were SARS-CoV-2-associated. Using the MIRA data, each spike-specific TCR was mapped to the spike region that the TCR reacts to and placed in a CD4 or CD8 class. Log10-transformed breadth and depth values were compared by one-way ANOVA with Sidak's multiple comparisons tests. What TCRdb holds here is the immuneACCESS table cut down to in-frame rearrangements. Part of the clones is not present; checked against another copy, under half of the missing clones reflect an unresolved V gene, and the others are unexplained. Clone size and V and J calls were adopted from that table, with D and trimming inferred from the DNA. The sample profile shows some 97,000 clones; roughly nine tenths of them were found once. 16% of the sample is in the top ten clones.

The time point label for this specimen denotes: baseline before first vaccination. Vaccinee samples were obtained from the UK trials COV001 and COV002, which included a single-blind randomized controlled phase 2/3 trial of AZD1222 (ChAdOx1 nCoV-19) in healthy adults. Trial participant PBMC samples were collected at day 0 and day 28 after the second dose for TCRbeta chain sequencing. Of note for this clone: Its binding antigen is unknown. Base-call qualities are not available, and no considerably larger clone is one nucleotide away.

From its cysteine to its phenylalanine, the CDR3 spans 15 amino acids. Only the CDR3 DNA stays, 45 bases, in frame from base 1. The germline V gene specifies SGHDT as CDR1 and YYEEEE as CDR2. The germline V and J ends show losses of 0 bases and 5 bases respectively, and no gene match explains 6 bases of the junction. Recombination connected TRBV5-6 to TRBJ2-3, and 7 bases in between align with TRBD1. The source was peripheral blood, collected on day 0 of AZD1222 vaccination. The TCR sequence derives from an adult in good health. The CDR3 reads as follows: CASSLAGRGIDTQYF. The DNA sequence reads TGTGCCAGCAGCTTGGCGGGCAGGGGGATAGATACGCAGTATTTT.